What follows are 19 T cell receptor beta chains derived from one specimen sequenced in a study of response to subunit inactivated influenza vaccine (dated by TCRdb to 2016 to 2018). The method behind the library was RT-PCR. The data were produced on an Illumina HiSeq 2500. Starting from the raw public reads, TCRdb applied fastp trimming at Q25, assembled clones with MiXCR and retained in-frame beta chains. Identical CDR3 protein sequences are pooled into one entry, listed with their most common genes and DNA. The sample table contains 600,000 to 850,000 distinct CDR3 sequences; only one count was recorded for 12% to 15% of them. Roughly 7.2% of the sample rests with the top ten. Material: PBMCs from blood, obtained 14 days before vaccination. These receptors were obtained from a man aged 45 to 65 who received an inactivated influenza vaccine. Donor details come from another sample of the same person, matched by shared clones.

With respect to this clonotype: A read error may produce the germline difference seen at one junction end. V is TRBV7-2 and J is TRBJ1-1; D gene ambiguous. The CDR3 is made up of 14 amino acids. Germline V gene lookup returns CDR1 SGHTA and CDR2 FQGNSA. The CDR3 sequence: CASSLDAGHTEALF. The CDR3 DNA reads as TGTGCCAGCAGCTTAGATGCAGGTCATACTGAAGCTTTGTTT.

About this clonotype: Mismatch with germline at one junction end may stem from a read error. CDR3 sequence reads: CAISESKAARPSYEKYF. The CDR3 region has the DNA TGTGCCATCAGTGAGTCGAAGGCGGCACGACCATCCTACGAGAAGTACTTC. The genes are TRBV10-3 and TRBJ2-7, with D unclear. This CDR3 has 17 amino acids. Looked up from germline, CDR1 is ENHRY and CDR2 is SYGVKD.

The J gene is TRBJ2-5, the V gene TRBV6-1; tentatively, D is TRBD1 (5 bases). The CDR3 spans 14 residues. With 5 bases removed from V and 3 bases from J, the gap between germline ends came to 13 bases. The V gene's germline CDR1 is MNHNS and CDR2 SASEGT. For the CDR3, the DNA is TGTGCCAGCAGTAAAGGTGGGGCAGAAGAGACCCAGTACTTC. Translated, it gives CASSKGGAEETQYF.

This chain uses TRBV5-4 with TRBJ2-6; 9 nucleotides agree with TRBD1. The CDR3 contains 17 residues. Losses at the gene ends were 2 bases for V and 4 bases for J; bases not matched to a gene: 7. In germline, CDR1 is SGHNT, CDR2 YYREEE (reference sequence). The CDR3 coding sequence is TGTGCCAGCAGCTTATTAACAGGGGGCTTGGGGGCCAACGTCCTGACTTTC. Protein: CASSLLTGGLGANVLTF.

This clonotype was seen more than once but under ten times. The chain has TRBV28 and TRBJ2-7; D could derive from TRBD1 or TRBD2 (6 bases each). In germline, CDR1 is MDHEN, CDR2 SYDVKM. The V end was cut by 5 bases, the J end by 3 bases, with 23 bases between. This CDR3 is 17 amino acids long. CDR3 loop: CASSAPRGPSGSYEQYF. CDR3 DNA: TGTGCCAGCAGTGCCCCCCGGGGGCCGTCAGGTAGCTACGAGCAGTACTTC.

The chain joins TRBV2 to TRBJ2-1; the D gene is possibly TRBD2 (6 bases). Trimming removed 6 bases from V and 3 bases from J, with 12 bases in between. CDR1 and CDR2 (germline): SNHLY, FYNNEI. The CDR3 spans 14 residues. In DNA form, the CDR3 reads TGTGCCAGCAGGGGGGTTAGCGGCTACAATGAGCAGTTCTTC. It codes for CASRGVSGYNEQFF.

This clonotype was found many times. The CDR3 here is CASSFGRAQHF. CDR3 coding DNA: TGTGCCAGCAGTTTCGGGCGGGCCCAGCATTTT. J is TRBJ1-5 and V is TRBV12-3 or TRBV12-4; D is unclear. The V and J ends lost 3 bases and 11 bases respectively, with 8 bases between them. The CDR3 is 11 residues long.

V usage is TRBV6-5 and J usage is TRBJ2-1, with a possible D match to TRBD2 (5 bases). Trimming left V 0 bases short and J 2 bases short, with 8 bases between. Per the germline V gene, CDR1 is MNHEY and CDR2 is SVGAGI. The CDR3 has 15 amino acids. The CDR3 reads CASSYSASPYNEQFF. Here the CDR3 DNA reads TGTGCCAGCAGTTACTCGGCTAGCCCCTACAATGAGCAGTTCTTC.

V usage is TRBV5-1 and J usage is TRBJ1-4; no reliable D call. The V gene lost 3 bases and the J gene lost 8 bases, with 8 bases spanning the gap. This CDR3 contains 12 residues. The germline CDR1 and CDR2 sequences are SGHRS and YFSETQ. The CDR3 DNA sequence: TGCGCCAGCAGCTCTACATCAGAAAAACTGTTTTTT. Its translation is CASSSTSEKLFF.

The chain carries TRBV5-1 and TRBJ2-5; 8 bases are a match to TRBD1. CDR1 and CDR2 from the germline V gene are SGHRS and YFSETQ. The CDR3 is 13 residues long. V trimming: 5 bases; J trimming: 5 bases; junction bases outside the gene matches: 5. In DNA, the CDR3 is TGCGCCAGCAGAACCACAGGGGGGGAGACCCAGTACTTC. Its translation is CASRTTGGETQYF.

This clonotype was observed many times. The V call is TRBV7-3, the J call TRBJ2-1; TRBD2 agrees at 8 bases. Losses at the gene ends were 1 base for V and 0 bases for J; bases not matched to a gene: 20. The CDR3 runs 22 residues. CDR1 and CDR2 (germline): SGHTA, FQGTGA. The CDR3 DNA reads TGTGCCAGCAGCTTAAGCACCACGCAGGTAGCGGGACCCCTGAGCTCCTACAATGAGCAGTTCTTC. Amino acid sequence: CASSLSTTQVAGPLSSYNEQFF.

The DNA for the CDR3 is TGCAGTGCTAGAGATCTCACGGGTTGGCAGTACTTC. This encodes CSARDLTGWQYF. The gene calls are TRBV20-1 and TRBJ2-7; no definite D call. Trimming took 0 bases from V and 9 from J, leaving 12 bases between them. The germline V gene has CDR1 DFQATT and CDR2 SNEGSKA (reference sequence). The CDR3 totals 12 residues.

The chain combines TRBV27 with TRBJ2-2; D ambiguous. V gave up 5 bases and J gave up 6 bases, with 13 bases separating them. CDR3 length equals 14 residues. Germline loops: CDR1 MNHEY, CDR2 SMNVEV (reference sequence). CDR3 loop: CASSPSGAPGELFF. CDR3 nucleotide sequence: TGTGCCAGCAGTCCCTCCGGCGCTCCCGGGGAGCTGTTTTTT.

Only one count was recorded for this clonotype. The gene calls are TRBV7-3 and TRBJ2-3; 9 nucleotides match TRBD2. Germline V CDR1 and CDR2: SGHTA, FQGTGA. J lost 5 bases, V lost 4 bases, and 10 bases had no gene match. The CDR3 is 16 amino acids. In nucleotides, the CDR3 is TGTGCCAGCAGCTCGACCGGACTAGCGTGGGAAGATACGCAGTATTTT. Translating gives CASSSTGLAWEDTQYF.

This clonotype was detected many times. This chain uses TRBV25-1 with TRBJ2-4; no clear D. The germline CDR1 and CDR2 sequences are MGHDK and SYGVNS. Trimming stripped 3 bases from V and 5 bases from J, with 23 bases between. CDR3 length: 18 amino acids. The CDR3 DNA reads TGTGCCAGCAGTGAGTCTTGGGCACAACTCGGTAGCCAAAACATTCAGTACTTC. Protein sequence: CASSESWAQLGSQNIQYF.

The gene calls are TRBV11-2 and TRBJ2-5; D may be TRBD1 or TRBD2 (5 bases each). CDR3 length equals 14 residues. Trimming took 3 bases from V and 4 from J, leaving 12 bases between them. The germline gives CDR1 SGHAT, CDR2 FQNNGV. The CDR3 reads CASSFTGAPETQYF. DNA for the CDR3: TGTGCCAGCAGCTTCACCGGGGCTCCAGAGACCCAGTACTTC.

The genes are TRBV12-3 or TRBV12-4 and TRBJ1-4, with D uncertain. This CDR3 contains 13 residues. V lost 3 bases to trimming and J lost 7 bases, with 9 bases between them. This chain's CDR3 is CASSLLSFEKLFF. The CDR3 DNA follows: TGTGCCAGCAGTTTGCTCAGTTTTGAAAAACTGTTTTTT.

This clonotype was seen a handful of times. This sequence joins TRBV27 and TRBJ1-4, with a tentative D call TRBD1 (5 bases). This CDR3 is 14 amino acids long. Germline-derived CDR1 and CDR2 are MNHEY and SMNVEV (reference sequence). V was shortened by 3 bases and J by 5 bases, with 10 bases between the two germline ends. The CDR3 DNA reads as TGTGCCAGCAGTTTGGGACGACAGAATGAAAAACTGTTTTTT. Translated, it gives CASSLGRQNEKLFF.

This clonotype was observed a handful of times. This chain connects TRBV4-3 to TRBJ2-3; D gene unclear. The germline CDR1 and CDR2 sequences are LGHNA and YSLEER. CDR3 length equals 15 residues. Trimming took off 1 base at V and 2 bases at J, with 10 bases between the two ends. CDR3 sequence (DNA): TGCGCCAGCAGCCAAGGGCCGACAAACACAGATACGCAGTATTTT. It is translated as CASSQGPTNTDTQYF.